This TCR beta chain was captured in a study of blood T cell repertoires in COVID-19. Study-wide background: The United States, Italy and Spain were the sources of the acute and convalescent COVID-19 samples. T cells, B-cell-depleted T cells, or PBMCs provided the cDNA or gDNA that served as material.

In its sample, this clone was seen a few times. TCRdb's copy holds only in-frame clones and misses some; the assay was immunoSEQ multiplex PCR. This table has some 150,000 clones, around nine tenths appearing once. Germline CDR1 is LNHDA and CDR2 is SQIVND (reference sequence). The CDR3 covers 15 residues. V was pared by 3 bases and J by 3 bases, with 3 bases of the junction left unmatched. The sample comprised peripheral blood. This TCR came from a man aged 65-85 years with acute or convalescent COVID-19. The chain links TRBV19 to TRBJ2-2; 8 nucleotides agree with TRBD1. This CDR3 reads CASSMDREDTGELFF. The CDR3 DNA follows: TGTGCCAGTAGTATGGACAGGGAGGACACCGGGGAGCTGTTTTTT.